This TCR beta chain was observed in a study of T-cell reconstitution after alpha-beta-depleted transplantation in children. The germline V and J ends were trimmed by 5 bases and 3 bases, with 17 bases remaining between them. The CDR3 has 14 residues. CDR1 DFQATT and CDR2 SNEGSKA come from the germline V gene (reference sequence). This clonotype was observed a few times. Preparation of the TCRbeta library was carried out with unique molecular identifiers. TCRdb reprocessed the PCR reads via MiXCR and lists one record per CDR3 protein. The data contain just over 350,000 distinct CDR3 sequences, about 14% of them singletons.

The receptor comes from a human donor who donated a stem cell graft to a child with Fanconi anemia. The sequencing here drew on PBMCs, taken from the stem cell graft. V and J are TRBV20-1 and TRBJ2-7; no definite D call. The CDR3 reads CSAQGVVENYEQYF. The CDR3 DNA follows: TGCAGTGCTCAAGGTGTTGTAGAGAACTACGAGCAGTACTTC.